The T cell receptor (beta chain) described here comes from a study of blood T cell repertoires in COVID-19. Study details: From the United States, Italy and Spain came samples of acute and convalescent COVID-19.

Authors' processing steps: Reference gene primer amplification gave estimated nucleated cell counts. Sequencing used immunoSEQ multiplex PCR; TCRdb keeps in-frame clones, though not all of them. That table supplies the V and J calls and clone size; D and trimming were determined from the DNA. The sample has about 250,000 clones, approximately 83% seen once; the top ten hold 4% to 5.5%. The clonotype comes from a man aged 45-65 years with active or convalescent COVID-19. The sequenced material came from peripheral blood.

CDR3 nucleotides: TGTGCCAGTAGTATTCTTGGTGGGGGGACCGGGGAGCTGTTTTTT. This codes for CASSILGGGTGELFF. This rearrangement joins TRBV19 to TRBJ2-2; D might be TRBD2 (6 bases). The germline V gene has CDR1 LNHDA and CDR2 SQIVND (reference sequence). The CDR3 covers 15 residues. Deletions cut 3 bases from V and 5 bases from J, with 13 bases between.